This is a list of T cell receptor beta chains from one sample in a study of Tregs in tolerant kidney transplant recipients. Data came from immunoSEQ multiplex PCR; TCRdb stores just in-frame clones and leaves some out. In the table there are 85,000 to 95,000 clones, just over 90% of which are singletons. The sample was CD8+ T cells from blood. The origin of the receptors is a human donor in good health. Each CDR3 is given with its conserved first and last residue. A D gene is named only where the DNA matches it firmly. Clone size is shown for a subset of rows, as once, few, many or a class of expanded clone.

TRBD2	TRBV2	.	TRBJ2-1	CASSQTTLAGGPIYNEQFF	TGTGCCAGCAGTCAAACGACTCTAGCGGGAGGACCCATTTACAATGAGCAGTTCTTC
.	TRBV6-5	.	TRBJ1-2	CASSNVGIGYGYTF	TGTGCCAGCAGCAACGTTGGCATTGGCTATGGCTACACCTTC
TRBD2	TRBV7-9	.	TRBJ2-7	CASRGSGVSPTYEQYF	TGTGCCAGCAGGGGTAGCGGGGTAAGCCCCACCTACGAGCAGTACTTC
TRBD1	TRBV5-4	.	TRBJ2-5	CASSPGQSLQETQYF	TGTGCCAGCAGCCCGGGACAGAGCCTACAAGAGACCCAGTACTTC
TRBD2	TRBV5-6	.	TRBJ2-1	CASSLGLAGGHFYNEQFF	TGTGCCAGCAGCTTGGGACTAGCGGGGGGCCATTTCTACAATGAGCAGTTCTTC
.	TRBV19	.	TRBJ2-1	CASSLGYNEQFF	TGTGCCAGTAGCCTGGGGTACAATGAGCAGTTCTTC
.	TRBV4-1	.	TRBJ2-5	CASSQVDTRTQYF	TGCGCCAGCAGCCAAGTGGACACAAGGACCCAGTACTTC
.	TRBV6-5	few	TRBJ1-5	CASSYWDSNQPQHF	TGTGCCAGCAGTTACTGGGACAGCAATCAGCCCCAGCATTTT
TRBD1	TRBV7-9	.	TRBJ2-7	CASSPMDRGPSYEQYF	TGTGCCAGCAGCCCTATGGACAGGGGTCCCTCCTACGAGCAGTACTTC
.	TRBV29-1	.	TRBJ2-7	CSVGRTGRVTEQYF	TGCAGCGTAGGAAGGACAGGGAGGGTGACCGAGCAGTACTTC
TRBD1	TRBV5-6	.	TRBJ2-2	CASSFDRAGGELFF	TGTGCCAGCAGCTTTGACAGGGCGGGCGGGGAGCTGTTTTTT
.	TRBV11-3	.	TRBJ2-5	CASSFSGRETQYF	TGTGCCAGCAGCTTTAGCGGTCGGGAGACCCAGTACTTC
TRBD1	TRBV6-6	.	TRBJ2-1	CASSPDRGAYNEQFF	TGTGCCAGCAGTCCTGACAGGGGAGCCTACAATGAGCAGTTCTTC
TRBD1	TRBV5-6	once	TRBJ2-7	CASSPGQGFYEQYF	TGTGCCAGCAGCCCGGGACAGGGGTTCTACGAGCAGTACTTC
TRBD1	TRBV2	.	TRBJ2-2	CASRTGTETGELFF	TGTGCCAGCCGGACAGGGACGGAAACCGGGGAGCTGTTTTTT
.	TRBV19	.	TRBJ2-7	CASSGTGPGYEQYF	TGTGCCAGTAGTGGAACAGGGCCGGGCTACGAGCAGTACTTC
TRBD2	TRBV27	once	TRBJ2-7	CASRAQLLSGSVGYEQYF	TGTGCCAGCAGGGCACAGCTACTTAGCGGGAGTGTGGGCTACGAGCAGTACTTC
.	TRBV11-3	.	TRBJ2-7	CASSFGQTYEQYF	TGTGCCAGCAGCTTTGGACAGACCTACGAGCAGTACTTC
.	TRBV4-1	.	TRBJ2-3	CASSHPARSGSKDTQYF	TGCGCCAGCAGCCACCCAGCCCGCTCGGGAAGCAAAGATACGCAGTATTTT
.	TRBV4-1	.	TRBJ2-1	CASSQGGGGVPEFF	TGCGCCAGCAGCCAAGGAGGAGGGGGGGTTCCGGAGTTCTTC
.	TRBV6-5	.	TRBJ1-2	CASSYFDSPELYGYTF	TGTGCCAGCAGTTACTTCGACAGTCCTGAGTTATATGGCTACACCTTC
TRBD1	TRBV5-1	.	TRBJ1-4	CASSPGQVLWEKLFF	TGCGCCAGCAGCCCAGGACAGGTGTTATGGGAAAAACTGTTTTTT
.	TRBV4-1	.	TRBJ2-1	CASSQALFYEQFF	TGCGCCAGCAGCCAAGCCTTGTTCTATGAGCAGTTCTTC
.	TRBV7-9	.	TRBJ2-3	CASSPSSGTDTQYF	TGTGCCAGCAGTCCTTCGTCGGGGACAGATACGCAGTATTTT
.	TRBV9	.	TRBJ1-2	CASSVDVNYGYTF	TGTGCCAGCAGCGTAGACGTTAACTATGGCTACACCTTC
TRBD1	TRBV10-2	.	TRBJ2-5	CASSRDRGAYQETQYF	TGCGCCAGCAGCAGGGACAGGGGGGCGTACCAAGAGACCCAGTACTTC
.	TRBV6-4	.	TRBJ1-1	CASSGGREAFF	TGTGCCAGCAGTGGGGGACGGGAGGCTTTCTTT
.	TRBV7-6	.	TRBJ2-7	CASSLAVGASHEQYF	TGTGCCAGCAGCTTAGCCGTGGGCGCGAGCCACGAGCAGTACTTC
.	TRBV9	.	TRBJ2-1	CATQPTYNEQFF	TGTGCCACGCAGCCGACCTACAATGAGCAGTTCTTC
TRBD2	TRBV6-1	.	TRBJ2-7	CASSEGLAGPTYEQYF	TGTGCCAGCAGTGAGGGACTAGCGGGACCTACCTACGAGCAGTACTTC
.	TRBV2	once	TRBJ2-2	CASKEGGILDTGELFF	TGTGCCAGCAAGGAAGGGGGGATCCTGGACACCGGGGAGCTGTTTTTT